Listed below are T cell receptor beta chains from one sample, sequenced in a study of control samples from healthy donors and cancer patients. Clones were read by immunoSEQ multiplex PCR, and TCRdb kept only the in-frame ones, dropping some. The sample includes about 180,000 clones, 85% to 95% seen only once; the top ten take more than 1.3%. Source material: blood. Receptors were obtained from a young man in good health. Each CDR3 is given with its conserved first and last residue. The D gene is left open where the match is weak. Some rows mark clone size as missing; the rest say once, few, many or name a class of expanded clone.

CDR3 DNA: TGTGCCAGTAGCCCAACTCCGGGTGAAGCTTTCTTT
CDR3 protein: CASSPTPGEAFF
D gene: .
J gene: TRBJ1-1
V gene: TRBV19
clone size: .

CDR3 DNA: TGTGCCAGCAGGGAGCGGGACGCTCCATCCTACGAGCAGTACTTC
CDR3 protein: CASRERDAPSYEQYF
D gene: TRBD2
J gene: TRBJ2-7
V gene: TRBV6-5
clone size: .

CDR3 DNA: TGTGCCAGCAGTCGTGACCCAGGCTATTCCGGAAACACCATATATTTT
CDR3 protein: CASSRDPGYSGNTIYF
D gene: .
J gene: TRBJ1-3
V gene: TRBV5-4
clone size: once

CDR3 DNA: TGTGCCAGCAGTGACGGAACCGTCGCCTACGAGCAGTACTTC
CDR3 protein: CASSDGTVAYEQYF
D gene: .
J gene: TRBJ2-7
V gene: TRBV6-4
clone size: .

CDR3 DNA: TGTGCCAGCTCACCAGGCACGTCCTACGAGCAGTACTTC
CDR3 protein: CASSPGTSYEQYF
D gene: .
J gene: TRBJ2-7
V gene: TRBV18
clone size: .

CDR3 DNA: TGTGCCACCAGCAGTACTTACGGGACTAGCGGGAGCACAGATACGCAGTATTTT
CDR3 protein: CATSSTYGTSGSTDTQYF
D gene: TRBD2
J gene: TRBJ2-3
V gene: TRBV15
clone size: .

CDR3 DNA: TGTGCCAGCAGACCCAGGGTACGGAACACTGAAGCTTTCTTT
CDR3 protein: CASRPRVRNTEAFF
D gene: .
J gene: TRBJ1-1
V gene: TRBV28
clone size: .

CDR3 DNA: TGTGCCAGCAGCTTAAATGGGATGAACACTGAAGCTTTCTTT
CDR3 protein: CASSLNGMNTEAFF
D gene: .
J gene: TRBJ1-1
V gene: TRBV11-2
clone size: .

CDR3 DNA: TGTGCCAGTAGTACTTCCGGGGGAGGCGACGAGCAGTACTTC
CDR3 protein: CASSTSGGGDEQYF
D gene: .
J gene: TRBJ2-7
V gene: TRBV19
clone size: .

CDR3 DNA: TGCGCCAGCAGCTTGGCCGGGACAGGGAGTACTGAAGCTTTCTTT
CDR3 protein: CASSLAGTGSTEAFF
D gene: TRBD1
J gene: TRBJ1-1
V gene: TRBV5-1
clone size: .

CDR3 DNA: TGTGCCAGCAGCTTAGGACCGGGAGGCACAGATACGCAGTATTTT
CDR3 protein: CASSLGPGGTDTQYF
D gene: .
J gene: TRBJ2-3
V gene: TRBV7-2
clone size: .

CDR3 DNA: TGTGCCATCCCACGAAAGGAGACCCAGTACTTC
CDR3 protein: CAIPRKETQYF
D gene: .
J gene: TRBJ2-5
V gene: TRBV2
clone size: .

CDR3 DNA: TGTGCCAGCAGTTACTTGACTAGCGCTCCCACAGATACGCAGTATTTT
CDR3 protein: CASSYLTSAPTDTQYF
D gene: TRBD2
J gene: TRBJ2-3
V gene: TRBV6-5
clone size: .

CDR3 DNA: TGTGCCAGCAGCTTAGGCGGACAGGGCAACTATGGCTACACCTTC
CDR3 protein: CASSLGGQGNYGYTF
D gene: TRBD1
J gene: TRBJ1-2
V gene: TRBV7-6
clone size: .

CDR3 DNA: TGTGCCAGCAGTGTCCCGGGACAGGGGTATGGCTACACCTTC
CDR3 protein: CASSVPGQGYGYTF
D gene: TRBD1
J gene: TRBJ1-2
V gene: TRBV6-6
clone size: .

CDR3 DNA: TGTGCCACCCAGGGGGGGGAGCGGGATCGTACAGGAGAGACCCAGTACTTC
CDR3 protein: CATQGGERDRTGETQYF
D gene: .
J gene: TRBJ2-5
V gene: TRBV24-1
clone size: .

CDR3 DNA: TGTGCCAGCAGTCCTTATTACTTACTAGCGGGAGCGGACAATGAGCAGTTCTTC
CDR3 protein: CASSPYYLLAGADNEQFF
D gene: TRBD2
J gene: TRBJ2-1
V gene: TRBV28
clone size: .

CDR3 DNA: TGTGCCAGCAGGACCGGAAAGAATAGCAATCAGCCCCAGCATTTT
CDR3 protein: CASRTGKNSNQPQHF
D gene: .
J gene: TRBJ1-5
V gene: TRBV6-5
clone size: .

CDR3 DNA: TGTGCCAGTAGTATTGGTTTGGGACAGGGATGGGGCACAGATACGCAGTATTTT
CDR3 protein: CASSIGLGQGWGTDTQYF
D gene: TRBD1
J gene: TRBJ2-3
V gene: TRBV19
clone size: .

CDR3 DNA: TGTGCCAGCAGCGGAGGGAGGGGGTTATACAATGAGCAGTTCTTC
CDR3 protein: CASSGGRGLYNEQFF
D gene: .
J gene: TRBJ2-1
V gene: TRBV9
clone size: .

CDR3 DNA: TGTGCCTGGAGGTTAACGGGGGGGGCTGGAAACACCATATATTTT
CDR3 protein: CAWRLTGGAGNTIYF
D gene: .
J gene: TRBJ1-3
V gene: TRBV30
clone size: .

CDR3 DNA: TGTGCCAGCAGTGGATCGGGCAGGCCTAGCGTTATATATTTT
CDR3 protein: CASSGSGRPSVIYF
D gene: .
J gene: TRBJ1-3
V gene: TRBV28
clone size: .

CDR3 DNA: TGTGCCAGCAGTGAAAACGCAGGCTCTAATTCACCCCTCCACTTT
CDR3 protein: CASSENAGSNSPLHF
D gene: .
J gene: TRBJ1-6
V gene: TRBV2
clone size: few

CDR3 DNA: TGCGCCAGCAGCTCAACAGGGGTCGGAAACACCATATATTTT
CDR3 protein: CASSSTGVGNTIYF
D gene: TRBD1
J gene: TRBJ1-3
V gene: TRBV5-1
clone size: .

CDR3 DNA: TGTGCTAGTGGTTTAATAGGCTCTGGAAACACCATATATTTT
CDR3 protein: CASGLIGSGNTIYF
D gene: .
J gene: TRBJ1-3
V gene: TRBV12-5
clone size: .

CDR3 DNA: TGTGCCAGCAGTGAAGGGTTGAAGACCCAGTACTTC
CDR3 protein: CASSEGLKTQYF
D gene: .
J gene: TRBJ2-5
V gene: TRBV6-1
clone size: .

CDR3 DNA: TGTGCCACCCCTGGGAGGGTGAGGGCAGGGGCCAATGAGCAGTTCTTC
CDR3 protein: CATPGRVRAGANEQFF
D gene: .
J gene: TRBJ2-1
V gene: TRBV24-1
clone size: once

CDR3 DNA: TGTGCCAGCGCAGTCCCGGGACAGGGGGCGCGGGGCCCTGAAGCTTTCTTT
CDR3 protein: CASAVPGQGARGPEAFF
D gene: TRBD1
J gene: TRBJ1-1
V gene: TRBV25-1
clone size: .

CDR3 DNA: TGTGCCAGCAGCCCCGACAGGGTGGCACCCCTCCACTTT
CDR3 protein: CASSPDRVAPLHF
D gene: TRBD1
J gene: TRBJ1-6
V gene: TRBV11-2
clone size: few

CDR3 DNA: TGTGCCTGGTTTCCCGGGTCGACCGGGCAGCTCGAGGTACCTTATGGCTACACCTTC
CDR3 protein: CAWFPGSTGQLEVPYGYTF
D gene: .
J gene: TRBJ1-2
V gene: TRBV30
clone size: .

CDR3 DNA: TGTGCCAGCAGCCCGGCGAGGGGGGCTGGCAATCAGCCCCAGCATTTT
CDR3 protein: CASSPARGAGNQPQHF
D gene: .
J gene: TRBJ1-5
V gene: TRBV5-5
clone size: .

CDR3 DNA: TGTGCCAGCAGCCAAGTTTGGTCGGGCGGGACCGGGGAGCTGTTTTTT
CDR3 protein: CASSQVWSGGTGELFF
D gene: .
J gene: TRBJ2-2
V gene: TRBV3-1/TRBV3-2
clone size: .

CDR3 DNA: TGTGCCAGCAGCCTCGACAGCTCTGGAAACACCATATATTTT
CDR3 protein: CASSLDSSGNTIYF
D gene: .
J gene: TRBJ1-3
V gene: TRBV7-2
clone size: .

CDR3 DNA: TGTGCCAGCAGCGACCCGACAGGGAAGGAGACCCAGTACTTC
CDR3 protein: CASSDPTGKETQYF
D gene: TRBD1
J gene: TRBJ2-5
V gene: TRBV7-9
clone size: few

CDR3 DNA: TGTGCCAGCAGCCCGCGGACAGGGTTCGAGCAGTACTTC
CDR3 protein: CASSPRTGFEQYF
D gene: TRBD1
J gene: TRBJ2-7
V gene: TRBV13
clone size: .

CDR3 DNA: TGTGCCAGCAGCTTAGGGACAGGGGTTTTCGGACATTTT
CDR3 protein: CASSLGTGVFGHF
D gene: TRBD1
J gene: TRBJ1-3
V gene: TRBV7-9
clone size: .

CDR3 DNA: TGTGCCAGATTACCTTTTCAACGGCCCCGGGTTAATACGCAGTATTTT
CDR3 protein: CARLPFQRPRVNTQYF
D gene: .
J gene: TRBJ2-3
V gene: TRBV28
clone size: .

CDR3 DNA: TGTGCCAGCAGCCAACTTAATTCACCCCTCCACTTT
CDR3 protein: CASSQLNSPLHF
D gene: .
J gene: TRBJ1-6
V gene: TRBV14
clone size: .